A few counts support the clone carrying this TCR beta chain. Its antigen is currently unknown. Unique molecular identifiers were linked by the library to individual cDNA molecules. Via MiXCR, TCRdb re-called the RACE reads, giving one row per CDR3 protein. The sample consists of about 190,000 distinct CDR3 sequences, about 25% of them appearing once. This CDR3 region has 13 residues. CDR1 is SGDLS, CDR2 YYNGEE, per germline. With 2 bases removed from V and 5 bases from J, the gap between germline ends came to 10 bases. Time point given: patch test 3, about 24 weeks after DPC sensitization. Sample treatment: therapeutic diphenylcyclopropenone sensitization with weekly scalp DPC. Blood was drawn before each patch test was applied. This sample is drawn from a study of human T cells and chemical hapten exposure. Study conclusions and caveats: Expanded TCRs formed significantly more large CDR3 similarity clusters than controls.

The sequences come from whole blood, collected in connection with sensitization to the hapten diphenylcyclopropenone (DPC). The rearrangement links TRBV9 to TRBJ1-2, with D possibly TRBD1 on 5 matching bases. The sequence derives from a middle-aged woman with alopecia areata. Some clones in this sample may be carry-over from other donors' samples. CDR3 in DNA: TGTGCCAGCAGCGTTCTGGCAGGGTATGGCTACACCTTC. Its protein is CASSVLAGYGYTF. The entire variable domain, with the rest obtained from reference TRBV9 and TRBJ1-2, is as follows: DSGVTQTPKHLITATGQRVTLRCSPRSGDLSVYWYQQSLDQGLQFLIQYYNGEERAKGNILERFSAQQFPDLHSELNLSSLELGDSALYFCASSVLAGYGYTFGSGTRLTVV.